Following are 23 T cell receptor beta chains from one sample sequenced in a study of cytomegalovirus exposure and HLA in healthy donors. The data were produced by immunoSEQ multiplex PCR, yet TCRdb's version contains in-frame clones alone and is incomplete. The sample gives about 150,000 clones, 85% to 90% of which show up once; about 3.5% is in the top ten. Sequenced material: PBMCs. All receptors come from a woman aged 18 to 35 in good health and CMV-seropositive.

The CDR3 sequence is CASGFTGGDGYTF. CDR3 in DNA: TGTGCTAGTGGTTTCACAGGGGGTGATGGCTACACCTTC. The gene calls are TRBV12-5 and TRBJ1-2, with TRBD1 matching 8 bases. The CDR3 runs to 13 residues. Germline V gene lookup returns CDR1 LGHNT and CDR2 FRNRAP. J lost 6 bases, V lost 3 bases, and 3 bases had no gene match. The complete variable domain, with remaining parts taken from reference TRBV12-5 and TRBJ1-2, reads DARVTQTPRHKVTEMGQEVTMRCQPILGHNTVFWYRQTMMQGLELLAYFRNRAPLDDSGMPKDRFSAEMPDATLATLKIQPSEPRDSAVYFCASGFTGGDGYTFGSGTRLTVV.

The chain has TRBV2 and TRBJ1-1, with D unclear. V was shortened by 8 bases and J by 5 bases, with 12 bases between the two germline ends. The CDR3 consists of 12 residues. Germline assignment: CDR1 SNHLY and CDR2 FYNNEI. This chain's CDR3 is CASVEGGTEAFF. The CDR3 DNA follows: TGTGCCAGCGTTGAGGGTGGGACTGAAGCTTTCTTT.

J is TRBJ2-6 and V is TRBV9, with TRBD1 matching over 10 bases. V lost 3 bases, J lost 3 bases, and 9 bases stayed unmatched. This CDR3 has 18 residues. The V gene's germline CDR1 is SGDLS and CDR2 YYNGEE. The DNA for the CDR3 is TGTGCCAGCAGCGCGTCCCGACAGGGGGCGGGTGGGGCCAACGTCCTGACTTTC. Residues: CASSASRQGAGGANVLTF.

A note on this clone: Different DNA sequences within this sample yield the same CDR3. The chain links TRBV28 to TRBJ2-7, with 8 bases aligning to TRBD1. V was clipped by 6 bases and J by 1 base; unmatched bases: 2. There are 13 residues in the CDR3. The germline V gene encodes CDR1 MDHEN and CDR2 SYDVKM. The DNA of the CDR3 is TGTGCCAGCAGGCGACAGGGGTCCTACGAGCAGTACTTC. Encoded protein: CASRRQGSYEQYF. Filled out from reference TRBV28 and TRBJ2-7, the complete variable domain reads DVKVTQSSRYLVKRTGEKVFLECVQDMDHENMFWYRQDPGLGLRLIYFSYDVKMKEKGDIPEGYSVSREKKERFSLILESASTNQTSMYLCASRRQGSYEQYFGPGTRLTVT.

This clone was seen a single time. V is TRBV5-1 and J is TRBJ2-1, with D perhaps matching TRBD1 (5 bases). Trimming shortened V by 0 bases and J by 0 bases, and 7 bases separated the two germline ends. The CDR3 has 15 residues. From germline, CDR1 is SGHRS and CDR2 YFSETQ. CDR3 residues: CASSLGTRSYNEQFF. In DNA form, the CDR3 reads TGCGCCAGCAGCTTGGGGACACGCTCCTACAATGAGCAGTTCTTC.

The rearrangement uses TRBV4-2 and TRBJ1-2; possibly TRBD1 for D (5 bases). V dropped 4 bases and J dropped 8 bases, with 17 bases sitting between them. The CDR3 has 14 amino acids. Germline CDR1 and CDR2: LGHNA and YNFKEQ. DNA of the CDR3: TGTGCCAGCAGCCCCGGCGGGGGGGGATACGGCTACACCTTC. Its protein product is CASSPGGGGYGYTF.

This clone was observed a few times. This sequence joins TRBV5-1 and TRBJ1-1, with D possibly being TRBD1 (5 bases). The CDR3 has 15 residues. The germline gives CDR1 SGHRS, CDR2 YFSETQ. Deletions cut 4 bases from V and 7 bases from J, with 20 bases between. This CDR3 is CASSPGLPVALEAFF. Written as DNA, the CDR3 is TGCGCCAGCAGCCCGGGACTGCCGGTGGCACTTGAAGCTTTCTTT.

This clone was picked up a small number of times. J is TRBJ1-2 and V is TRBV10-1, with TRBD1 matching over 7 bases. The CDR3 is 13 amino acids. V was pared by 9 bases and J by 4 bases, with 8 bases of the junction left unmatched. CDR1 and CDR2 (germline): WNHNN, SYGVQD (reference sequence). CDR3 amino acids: CARTTGRTYGYTF. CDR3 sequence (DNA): TGCGCCAGAACGACAGGGAGGACCTATGGCTACACCTTC.

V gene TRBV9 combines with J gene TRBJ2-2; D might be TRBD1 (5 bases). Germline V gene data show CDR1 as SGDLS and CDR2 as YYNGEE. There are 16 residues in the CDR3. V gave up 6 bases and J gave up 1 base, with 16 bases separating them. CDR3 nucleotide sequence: TGTGCCAGCACCTCATCCAGGGTACAGAACACCGGGGAGCTGTTTTTT. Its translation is CASTSSRVQNTGELFF.

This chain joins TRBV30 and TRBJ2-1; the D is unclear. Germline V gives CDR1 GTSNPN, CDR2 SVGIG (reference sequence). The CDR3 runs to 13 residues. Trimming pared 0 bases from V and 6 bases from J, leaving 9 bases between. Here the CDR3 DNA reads TGTGCCTGGAGTGTATACTCCCCCAATGAGCAGTTCTTC. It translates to CAWSVYSPNEQFF.

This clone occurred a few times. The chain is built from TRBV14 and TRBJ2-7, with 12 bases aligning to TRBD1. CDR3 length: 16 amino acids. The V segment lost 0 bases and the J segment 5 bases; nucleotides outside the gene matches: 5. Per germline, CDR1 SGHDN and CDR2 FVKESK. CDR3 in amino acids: CASSQEWDRGHHEQYF. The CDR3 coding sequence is TGTGCCAGCAGCCAAGAATGGGACAGGGGGCATCACGAGCAGTACTTC. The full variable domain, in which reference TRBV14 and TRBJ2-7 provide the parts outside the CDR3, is EAGVTQFPSHSVIEKGQTVTLRCDPISGHDNLYWYRRVMGKEIKFLLHFVKESKQDESGMPNNRFLAERTGGTYSTLKVQPAELEDSGVYFCASSQEWDRGHHEQYFGPGTRLTVT.

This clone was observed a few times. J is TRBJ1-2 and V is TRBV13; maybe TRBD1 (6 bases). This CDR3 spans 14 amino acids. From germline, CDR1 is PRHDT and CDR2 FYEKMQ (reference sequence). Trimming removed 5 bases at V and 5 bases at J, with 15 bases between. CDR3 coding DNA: TGTGCCAGCAGCCGCGACAGGTTGGGGTATGGCTACACCTTC. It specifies CASSRDRLGYGYTF.

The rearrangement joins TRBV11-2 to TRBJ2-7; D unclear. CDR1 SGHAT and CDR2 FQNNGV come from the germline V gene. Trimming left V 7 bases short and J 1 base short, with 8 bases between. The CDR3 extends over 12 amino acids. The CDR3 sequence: CASNANSYEQYF. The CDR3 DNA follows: TGTGCCAGCAATGCGAATTCCTACGAGCAGTACTTC.

For the CDR3, the DNA is TGTGCCAGCAGTCCCCCAGGCCGGGACACGGATCCCTTGAAGCAGTACTTC. Protein product: CASSPPGRDTDPLKQYF. This sequence joins TRBV28 and TRBJ2-7; a possible D gene is TRBD1 (6 bases). Germline lookup yields CDR1 MDHEN and CDR2 SYDVKM. The CDR3 spans 17 residues. Trimming pared 5 bases from V and 8 bases from J, leaving 28 bases between.

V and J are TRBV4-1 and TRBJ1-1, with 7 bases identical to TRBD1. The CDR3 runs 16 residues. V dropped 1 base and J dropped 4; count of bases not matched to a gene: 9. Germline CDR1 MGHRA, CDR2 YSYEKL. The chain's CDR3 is CASSQVQGKLGTEAFF. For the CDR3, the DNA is TGCGCCAGCAGCCAAGTACAGGGGAAGTTGGGCACTGAAGCTTTCTTT.

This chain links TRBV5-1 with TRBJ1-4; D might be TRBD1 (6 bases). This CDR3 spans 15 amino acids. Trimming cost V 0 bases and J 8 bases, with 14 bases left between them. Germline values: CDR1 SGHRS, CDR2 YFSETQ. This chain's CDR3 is CASSLARGSGEKLFF. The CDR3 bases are TGCGCCAGCAGCTTGGCAAGGGGGAGTGGGGAAAAACTGTTTTTT.

The CDR3 reads CASSSGQMNTEAFF. The DNA of the CDR3 is TGTGCCAGCAGCTCGGGACAGATGAACACTGAAGCTTTCTTT. V gene TRBV7-9 combines with J gene TRBJ1-1, with TRBD1 matching over 7 bases. V trimming: 4 bases; J trimming: 0 bases; junction bases outside the gene matches: 2. The length of the CDR3 is 14 residues. CDR1 and CDR2 from the germline V gene are SEHNR and FQNEAQ (reference sequence).

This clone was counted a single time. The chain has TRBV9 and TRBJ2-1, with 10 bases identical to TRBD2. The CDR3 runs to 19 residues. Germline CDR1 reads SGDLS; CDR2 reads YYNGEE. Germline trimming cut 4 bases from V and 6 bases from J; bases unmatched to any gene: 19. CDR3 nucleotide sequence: TGTGCCAGCAGCCCCTTCCGACAGGTTGCTAGCGGGAGTCCCAATGAGCAGTTCTTC. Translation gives CASSPFRQVASGSPNEQFF.

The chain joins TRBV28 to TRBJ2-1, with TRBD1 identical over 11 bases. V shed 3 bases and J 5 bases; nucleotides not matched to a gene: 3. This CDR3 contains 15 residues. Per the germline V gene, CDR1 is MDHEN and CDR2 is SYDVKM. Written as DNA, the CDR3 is TGTGCCAGCAGTTTTTCGGGACAGGGGGACAATGAGCAGTTCTTC. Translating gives CASSFSGQGDNEQFF.

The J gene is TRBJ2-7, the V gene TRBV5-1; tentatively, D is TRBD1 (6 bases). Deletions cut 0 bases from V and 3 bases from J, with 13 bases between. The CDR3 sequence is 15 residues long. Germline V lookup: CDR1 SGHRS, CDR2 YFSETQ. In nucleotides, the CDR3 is TGCGCCAGCAGCTTGGAGGCCGTAGGGGGCTACGAGCAGTACTTC. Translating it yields CASSLEAVGGYEQYF.

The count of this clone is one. CDR3 DNA: TGTGCCAGCAGTTTAACAGGACCGGCGGAAAAACTGTTTTTT. Protein sequence: CASSLTGPAEKLFF. V gene TRBV27 combines with J gene TRBJ1-4; TRBD1 is a possible D gene (5 bases). The V end lost 2 bases, the J end lost 8 bases, and 12 bases lay between the germline ends. The CDR3 extends over 14 amino acids. Germline assignment: CDR1 MNHEY and CDR2 SMNVEV (reference sequence).

This chain's CDR3 is CASSRGRQGTDTQYF. As DNA, the CDR3 is TGTGCCAGCTCCCGCGGGAGGCAAGGCACAGATACGCAGTATTTT. The rearrangement links TRBV18 to TRBJ2-3, with TRBD2 identical over 8 bases. This CDR3 comprises 15 residues. Germline V gives CDR1 KGHSH, CDR2 LQKENI. V lost 6 bases to trimming and J lost 1 base; unmatched junction nucleotides: 6.

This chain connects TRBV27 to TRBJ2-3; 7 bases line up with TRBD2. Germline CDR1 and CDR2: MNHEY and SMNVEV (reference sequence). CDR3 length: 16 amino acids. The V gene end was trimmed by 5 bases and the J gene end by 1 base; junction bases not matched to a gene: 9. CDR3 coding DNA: TGTGCCAGCAGTCGCCCCGACGCGGGGGGCACAGATACGCAGTATTTT. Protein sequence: CASSRPDAGGTDTQYF.